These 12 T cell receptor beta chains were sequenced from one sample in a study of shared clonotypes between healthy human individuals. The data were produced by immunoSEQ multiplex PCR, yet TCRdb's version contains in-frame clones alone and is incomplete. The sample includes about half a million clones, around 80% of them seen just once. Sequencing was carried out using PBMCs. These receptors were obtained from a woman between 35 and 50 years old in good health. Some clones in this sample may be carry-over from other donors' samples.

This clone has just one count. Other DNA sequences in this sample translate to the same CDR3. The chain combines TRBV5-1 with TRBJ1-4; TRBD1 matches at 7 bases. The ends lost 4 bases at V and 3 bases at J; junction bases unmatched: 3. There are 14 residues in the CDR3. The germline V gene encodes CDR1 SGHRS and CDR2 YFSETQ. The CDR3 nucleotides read TGCGCCAGCAGCAGGGACAGAGCTAATGAAAAACTGTTTTTT. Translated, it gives CASSRDRANEKLFF. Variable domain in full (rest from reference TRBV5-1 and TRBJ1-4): KAGVTQTPRYLIKTRGQQVTLSCSPISGHRSVSWYQQTPGQGLQFLFEYFSETQRNKGNFPGRFSGRQFSNSRSEMNVSTLELGDSALYLCASSRDRANEKLFFGSGTQLSVL.

The CDR3 region is CATSFGSGDEQYF. CDR3 nucleotides: TGTGCCACCTCGTTTGGTTCTGGGGACGAGCAGTACTTC. The gene calls are TRBV27 and TRBJ2-7; D is ambiguous. Germline-derived CDR1 and CDR2 are MNHEY and SMNVEV (reference sequence). V was pared by 10 bases and J by 5 bases, with 18 bases between. CDR3 length equals 13 residues.

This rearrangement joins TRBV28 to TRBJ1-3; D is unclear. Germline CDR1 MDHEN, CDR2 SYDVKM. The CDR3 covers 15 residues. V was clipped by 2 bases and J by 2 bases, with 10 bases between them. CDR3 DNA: TGTGCCAGCAGTTTAATCCTCCGGGCTGGAAACACCATATATTTT. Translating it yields CASSLILRAGNTIYF. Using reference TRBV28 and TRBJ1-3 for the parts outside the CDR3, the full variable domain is DVKVTQSSRYLVKRTGEKVFLECVQDMDHENMFWYRQDPGLGLRLIYFSYDVKMKEKGDIPEGYSVSREKKERFSLILESASTNQTSMYLCASSLILRAGNTIYFGEGSWLTVV.

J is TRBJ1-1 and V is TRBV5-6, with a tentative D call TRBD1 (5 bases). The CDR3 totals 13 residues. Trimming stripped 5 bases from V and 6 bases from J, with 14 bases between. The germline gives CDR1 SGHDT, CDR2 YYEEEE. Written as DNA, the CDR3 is TGTGCCAGCAGAACCCTGGACACAGCTGAAGCTTTCTTT. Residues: CASRTLDTAEAFF.

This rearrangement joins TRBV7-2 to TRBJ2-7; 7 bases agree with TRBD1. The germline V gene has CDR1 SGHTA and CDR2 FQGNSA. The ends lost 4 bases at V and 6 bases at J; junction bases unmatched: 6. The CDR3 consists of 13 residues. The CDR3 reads CASSSRTGREQYF. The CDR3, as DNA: TGTGCCAGCAGCTCCAGGACAGGTCGCGAGCAGTACTTC.

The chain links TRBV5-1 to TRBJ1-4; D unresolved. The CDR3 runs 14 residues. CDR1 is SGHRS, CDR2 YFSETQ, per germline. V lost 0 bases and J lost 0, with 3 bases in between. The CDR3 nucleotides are TGCGCCAGCAGCTTGGAACCAACTAATGAAAAACTGTTTTTT. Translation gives CASSLEPTNEKLFF.

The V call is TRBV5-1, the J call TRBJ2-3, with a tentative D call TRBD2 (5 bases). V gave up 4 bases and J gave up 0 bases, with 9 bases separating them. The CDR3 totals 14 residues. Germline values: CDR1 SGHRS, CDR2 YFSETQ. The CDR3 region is CASSPGGSTDTQYF. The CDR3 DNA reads TGCGCCAGCAGCCCCGGAGGAAGCACAGATACGCAGTATTTT.

Written as DNA, the CDR3 is TGTGCCAGCATCGACAGGGCCCGAAACACCATATATTTT. This translates into CASIDRARNTIYF. This chain joins TRBV6-5 and TRBJ1-3; TRBD1 agrees at 7 bases. This CDR3 spans 13 amino acids. The V gene end was trimmed by 7 bases and the J gene end by 5 bases; junction bases not matched to a gene: 5. Germline V gene sequence: CDR1 MNHEY, CDR2 SVGAGI.

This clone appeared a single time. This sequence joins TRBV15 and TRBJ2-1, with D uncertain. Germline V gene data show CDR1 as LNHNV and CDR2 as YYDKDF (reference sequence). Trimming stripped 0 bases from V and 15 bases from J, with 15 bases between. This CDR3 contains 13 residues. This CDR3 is CATSRDLWTIPFF. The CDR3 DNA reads TGTGCCACCAGCAGAGATCTTTGGACGATACCGTTCTTC.

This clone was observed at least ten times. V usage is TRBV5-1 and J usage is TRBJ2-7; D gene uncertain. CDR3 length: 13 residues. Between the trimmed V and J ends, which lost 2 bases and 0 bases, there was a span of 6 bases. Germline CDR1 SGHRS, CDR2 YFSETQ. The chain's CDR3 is CASSFQLSYEQYF. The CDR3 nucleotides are TGCGCCAGCAGCTTCCAGCTCTCCTACGAGCAGTACTTC.

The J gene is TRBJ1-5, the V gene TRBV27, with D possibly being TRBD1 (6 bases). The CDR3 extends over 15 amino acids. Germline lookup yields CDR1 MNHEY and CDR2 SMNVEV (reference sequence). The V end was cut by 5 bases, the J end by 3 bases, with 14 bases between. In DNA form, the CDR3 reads TGTGCCAGCAGTCAACAGGGTTATACCAATCAGCCCCAGCATTTT. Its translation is CASSQQGYTNQPQHF.

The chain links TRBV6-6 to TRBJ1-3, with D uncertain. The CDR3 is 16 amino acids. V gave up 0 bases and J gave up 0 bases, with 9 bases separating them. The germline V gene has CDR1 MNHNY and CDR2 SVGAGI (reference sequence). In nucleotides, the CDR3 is TGTGCCAGCAGTTACTCGGGCAGACTCTCTGGAAACACCATATATTTT. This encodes CASSYSGRLSGNTIYF.